The 21 T cell receptor beta chains below all came from one sample that was sequenced in a study of blood T cell repertoires in COVID-19. Generated by immunoSEQ multiplex PCR, the TCRdb table keeps only in-frame clones and is missing some. The data contain approximately 230,000 clones, approximately 84% of them singletons. Sample: PBMCs or T cells enriched from blood (not recorded which). The origin of the receptors is a man aged 40-49 years who had recovered from COVID-19.

The rearrangement links TRBV1 to TRBJ2-2; the DNA was not compared with TRBD2, the D call given in the table. TRBV1 is classified as a pseudogene. The CDR3 has 14 amino acids. The CDR3: CTSSGRGGTGELFF. The CDR3 nucleotides are TGCACCAGCAGCGGACGGGGGGGCACCGGGGAGCTGTTTTTT.

The chain uses TRBV5-6 and TRBJ1-5, with no clear D. Trimming took off 0 bases at V and 7 bases at J, with 14 bases between the two ends. CDR1 is SGHDT, CDR2 YYEEEE, per germline. This CDR3 has 15 residues. The CDR3 nucleotides are TGTGCCAGCAGCTTGGGGCCCTCGATAAACCAGCCCCAGCATTTT. Translation: CASSLGPSINQPQHF.

The gene calls are TRBV6-5 and TRBJ2-3; 10 bases line up with TRBD2. The CDR3 consists of 16 residues. The V gene end was trimmed by 3 bases and the J gene end by 4 bases; junction bases not matched to a gene: 7. Per germline, CDR1 MNHEY and CDR2 SVGAGI. The CDR3 sequence is CASSYLSGRDADTQYF. The CDR3 nucleotides read TGTGCCAGCAGTTATCTCAGCGGGAGGGATGCAGATACGCAGTATTTT.

This chain links TRBV30 with TRBJ2-7; D may be TRBD1 (7 bases). V was cut by 0 bases and J by 6 bases, with 12 bases left in between. Germline loops: CDR1 GTSNPN, CDR2 SVGIG (reference sequence). The CDR3 loop spans 13 amino acids. The CDR3 here is CAWSVPGGGEQYF. CDR3 in DNA: TGTGCCTGGAGTGTACCAGGGGGAGGCGAGCAGTACTTC.

J is TRBJ1-2 and V is TRBV5-4; D unclear. In germline, CDR1 is SGHNT, CDR2 YYREEE (reference sequence). Trimming cost V 0 bases and J 1 base, with 4 bases left between them. This CDR3 comprises 13 residues. CDR3 sequence reads: CASSLVNNYGYTF. The CDR3 region has the DNA TGTGCCAGCAGCTTGGTTAATAACTATGGCTACACCTTC.

This clone was counted a few times. The V call is TRBV7-3, the J call TRBJ1-2; TRBD1 is a possible D gene (5 bases). This CDR3 has 13 amino acids. Trimming took 6 bases from V and 3 from J, leaving 11 bases between them. The germline gives CDR1 SGHTA, CDR2 FQGTGA. The chain's CDR3 is CASSPQGDYGYTF. As DNA, the CDR3 is TGTGCCAGCAGTCCTCAGGGTGACTATGGCTACACCTTC.

The chain combines TRBV5-1 with TRBJ2-7, with a possible D match to TRBD1 (7 bases). The CDR3 length is 13 residues. Germline CDR1 is SGHRS and CDR2 is YFSETQ. V lost 7 bases to trimming and J lost 3 bases, with 14 bases between them. CDR3 coding DNA: TGCGCCAGCGCCAGGGGGGCTAGCTACGAGCAGTACTTC. It yields the protein CASARGASYEQYF. The whole variable domain, remainder taken from reference TRBV5-1 and TRBJ2-7, is KAGVTQTPRYLIKTRGQQVTLSCSPISGHRSVSWYQQTPGQGLQFLFEYFSETQRNKGNFPGRFSGRQFSNSRSEMNVSTLELGDSALYLCASARGASYEQYFGPGTRLTVT.

The chain employs TRBV28 and TRBJ1-1; no clear D. The V end was cut by 2 bases, the J end by 4 bases, with 8 bases between. The germline V gene encodes CDR1 MDHEN and CDR2 SYDVKM. The CDR3 spans 13 residues. The CDR3 is CASSLQISTEAFF. The CDR3 coding sequence is TGTGCCAGCAGTTTACAAATTTCCACTGAAGCTTTCTTT. The variable domain in full, with the rest retrieved from reference TRBV28 and TRBJ1-1, is DVKVTQSSRYLVKRTGEKVFLECVQDMDHENMFWYRQDPGLGLRLIYFSYDVKMKEKGDIPEGYSVSREKKERFSLILESASTNQTSMYLCASSLQISTEAFFGQGTRLTVV.

J is TRBJ2-7 and V is TRBV19; TRBD1 matches at 7 bases. The length of the CDR3 is 12 residues. Trimming removed 6 bases from V and 5 bases from J; junction bases left unmatched: 4. Germline CDR1 is LNHDA and CDR2 is SQIVND (reference sequence). CDR3 sequence reads: CASRDRDNEQYF. DNA for the CDR3: TGTGCCAGTAGAGACAGGGACAACGAGCAGTACTTC. The full variable domain, its missing parts supplied by reference TRBV19 and TRBJ2-7, is DGGITQSPKYLFRKEGQNVTLSCEQNLNHDAMYWYRQDPGQGLRLIYYSQIVNDFQKGDIAEGYSVSREKKESFPLTVTSAQKNPTAFYLCASRDRDNEQYFGPGTRLTVT.

The chain employs TRBV30 and TRBJ2-1; D ambiguous. The V and J ends lost 0 bases and 6 bases respectively, with 18 bases between them. The germline CDR1 and CDR2 sequences are GTSNPN and SVGIG (reference sequence). The CDR3 runs 16 residues. CDR3 region: CAWSVGPRTSGNEQFF. CDR3 DNA: TGTGCCTGGAGTGTGGGTCCTCGTACGTCGGGCAATGAGCAGTTCTTC.

The chain couples TRBV6-2 or TRBV6-3 to TRBJ1-5; weak D call: TRBD1 (5 bases). V shed 2 bases and J shed 2 bases, with 10 bases lying between them. Germline CDR1 is MNHEY and CDR2 is SVGEGT. The CDR3 runs 15 residues. This CDR3 reads CASSYGGGGNQPQHF. Written as DNA, the CDR3 is TGTGCCAGCAGTTACGGCGGGGGAGGCAATCAGCCCCAGCATTTT.

The CDR3 spells CASSQRDSSSPLHF. For the CDR3, the DNA is TGTGCCAGCAGCCAACGGGACAGTTCATCACCCCTCCACTTT. V usage is TRBV3-1 (or the pseudogene TRBV3-2) and J usage is TRBJ1-6; 7 positions match TRBD1. CDR1 is LGHDT, CDR2 YNNKEL, per germline (reference sequence). Trimming at V came to 2 bases and at J to 10 bases, leaving 5 bases not matched to a gene. This CDR3 comprises 14 residues.

The V call is TRBV24-1, the J call TRBJ1-4, with no clear D. Deletions cut 2 bases from V and 8 bases from J, with 11 bases between. Per the germline V gene, CDR1 is KGHDR and CDR2 is SFDVKD. The CDR3 has 14 amino acids. The CDR3 sequence: CATSDSGMYEKLFF. DNA for the CDR3: TGTGCCACCAGTGATTCGGGGATGTACGAAAAACTGTTTTTT.

V gene TRBV6-1 combines with J gene TRBJ1-2; perhaps TRBD1 as D (5 bases). The germline V gene has CDR1 MNHNS and CDR2 SASEGT. The V end lost 0 bases, the J end lost 4 bases, and 15 bases lay between the germline ends. The CDR3 consists of 16 residues. The CDR3, as DNA: TGTGCCAGCAGTGAAGCGACAGTTCAGTGGGGCTATGGCTACACCTTC. This translates into CASSEATVQWGYGYTF.

The rearrangement joins TRBV18 to TRBJ2-7; possibly TRBD2 for D (6 bases). The CDR3 is made up of 17 amino acids. Germline V gives CDR1 KGHSH, CDR2 LQKENI. Deletions cut 2 bases from V and 2 bases from J, with 19 bases between. The CDR3 nucleotides are TGTGCCAGCTCACCATGGGCTGGAGGGGACTTCCCCTACGAGCAGTACTTC. It encodes CASSPWAGGDFPYEQYF.

CDR3 nucleotides: TGTGCCAGCAGTTTCCTGGGGACAGGTAGGTCCGAGCAGTACTTC. Protein sequence: CASSFLGTGRSEQYF. V is TRBV28 and J is TRBJ2-7; 8 bases line up with TRBD1. This CDR3 comprises 15 residues. CDR1 is MDHEN, CDR2 SYDVKM, per germline. V shed 3 bases, J shed 6 bases, and the junction held 10 bases outside the gene matches.

V is TRBV23-1 and J is TRBJ1-1; D not certain. TRBV23-1 is placed among ORFs of uncertain function. The CDR3 length is 14 residues. V shed 0 bases and J shed 1 base, with 6 bases lying between them. CDR3 sequence: CASSQSGRNTEAFF. In DNA form, the CDR3 reads TGCGCCAGCAGTCAATCGGGCAGGAACACTGAAGCTTTCTTT.

The chain has TRBV5-6 and TRBJ1-2; TRBD1 matches at 8 bases. CDR3 length: 15 amino acids. J was trimmed by 8 bases and V by 5 bases; bases with no gene match: 14. CDR1 is SGHDT and CDR2 is YYEEEE in the germline V gene. CDR3: CASSPKDRELQGYTF. CDR3 coding DNA: TGTGCCAGCAGTCCTAAGGACAGGGAGCTGCAGGGCTACACCTTC.

This chain uses TRBV2 with TRBJ2-1, with a weak D call TRBD2 (6 bases). Trimming removed 4 bases from V and 10 bases from J, with 20 bases in between. The CDR3 runs 15 residues. The V gene's germline CDR1 is SNHLY and CDR2 FYNNEI. In DNA form, the CDR3 reads TGTGCCAGCAGTGGTCGGGCGGGGTTAAGATCCGAGCAGTTCTTC. This gives the protein CASSGRAGLRSEQFF. The full variable domain, in which reference TRBV2 and TRBJ2-1 provide the parts outside the CDR3, is EPEVTQTPSHQVTQMGQEVILRCVPISNHLYFYWYRQILGQKVEFLVSFYNNEISEKSEIFDDQFSVERPDGSNFTLKIRSTKLEDSAMYFCASSGRAGLRSEQFFGPGTRLTVL.

The sample holds a few counts of this clone. This chain joins TRBV5-1 and TRBJ1-1; no reliable D call. Trimming left V 4 bases short and J 0 bases short, with 10 bases between. Germline values: CDR1 SGHRS, CDR2 YFSETQ. The CDR3 runs 14 residues. The CDR3 DNA is TGCGCCAGCAGCCCGAACATGATGAACACTGAAGCTTTCTTT. It encodes CASSPNMMNTEAFF.

The chain recombines TRBV12-3 or TRBV12-4 with TRBJ2-2; D gene uncertain. The CDR3 consists of 13 residues. With 3 bases removed from V and 6 bases from J, the gap between germline ends came to 8 bases. DNA for the CDR3: TGTGCCAGCAGTTTTTTTTCGGCCGGGGAGCTGTTTTTT. It yields the protein CASSFFSAGELFF.